The rows below give T cell receptor beta chains drawn from one sample of a study of patients and donors after allogeneic stem cell transplantation. MiXCR was run by TCRdb on the RT-PCR reads, yielding one entry per CDR3 protein. The data hold approximately 200,000 distinct CDR3 sequences, with 13% to 15% observed a single time. Specimen: blood, either unsorted or a sorted T cell fraction (not recorded which). These receptors all come from a human donor who was either an allogeneic HSCT recipient or a stem cell or donor lymphocyte infusion donor (not recorded which). It is not recorded whose cells these are; they may come from a transplant donor. Both conserved end residues are part of each CDR3. The D gene is left open where the match is weak. A row's size may be missing; if present it is once, few, many or a size class.

D gene	V gene	clone size	J gene	CDR3 protein	CDR3 DNA
TRBD1	TRBV12-3/TRBV12-4	medium-sized	TRBJ1-5	CASSSRGIGSNQPQHF	TGTGCCAGCAGTTCCAGGGGGATAGGGAGCAATCAGCCCCAGCATTTT
NA	TRBV20-1	NA	TRBJ2-5	CSARRSNLQETQYF	TGCAGTGCTAGAAGGAGTAACCTCCAAGAGACCCAGTACTTC
NA	TRBV2	many	TRBJ1-5	CASTERPGTVYPQHF	TGTGCCAGCACCGAAAGGCCCGGGACGGTTTATCCCCAGCATTTT
NA	TRBV20-1	many	TRBJ1-1	CSAGIPGMNTEAFF	TGCAGTGCTGGAATACCGGGCATGAACACTGAAGCTTTCTTT
NA	TRBV10-3	many	TRBJ2-1	CAISEEGRDNEQFF	TGTGCCATCAGTGAAGAGGGCAGGGATAATGAGCAGTTCTTC
NA	TRBV5-1	many	TRBJ2-1	CASRGGLGTAIYNEQFF	TGCGCCAGCAGAGGTGGTCTCGGGACGGCAATCTACAATGAGCAGTTCTTC
NA	TRBV7-2	many	TRBJ2-5	CASSLEIETQYF	TGTGCCAGCAGCTTAGAGATTGAGACCCAGTACTTC
NA	TRBV7-6	NA	TRBJ1-6	CASSPTRDNSPLHF	TGTGCCAGCAGCCCAACAAGGGATAATTCACCCCTCCACTTT
NA	TRBV11-2	NA	TRBJ2-7	CASSLGSLFSHRVSYEQYF	TGTGCCAGCAGCTTAGGATCTCTTTTTTCGCACAGGGTCTCCTACGAGCAGTACTTC
TRBD1	TRBV6-5	NA	TRBJ1-2	CASSYSQGASYGYTF	TGTGCCAGCAGTTACTCCCAGGGGGCAAGTTATGGCTACACCTTC
NA	TRBV6-1	NA	TRBJ2-3	CASTYDRRMGTDTQYF	TGTGCCAGCACCTACGACAGACGGATGGGAACAGATACGCAGTATTTT
NA	TRBV20-1	NA	TRBJ2-7	CSARSPGSVMHEQYF	TGCAGTGCTAGAAGCCCCGGCTCAGTGATGCACGAGCAGTACTTC
NA	TRBV15	NA	TRBJ2-7	CATSRDLLGYEQYF	TGTGCCACCAGCAGAGATCTGTTGGGGTACGAGCAGTACTTC
NA	TRBV5-5	NA	TRBJ1-5	CASSLTPGNQPQHF	TGTGCCAGCAGCTTGACCCCCGGGAATCAGCCCCAGCATTTT
NA	TRBV6-2/TRBV6-3	NA	TRBJ2-7	CASSTTGSTYEQYF	TGTGCCAGCAGTACGACAGGTTCTACCTACGAGCAGTACTTC
NA	TRBV9	NA	TRBJ2-7	CASSVVGGAYEQYF	TGTGCCAGCAGCGTAGTCGGGGGAGCCTACGAGCAGTACTTC
NA	TRBV3-1	many	TRBJ2-7	CASSPNPVSNEQYF	TGTGCCAGCAGCCCAAACCCCGTATCCAACGAGCAGTACTTC
NA	TRBV5-6	NA	TRBJ2-7	CASSPRDGFGEQYF	TGTGCCAGCAGCCCCAGGGACGGCTTCGGCGAGCAGTACTTC
NA	TRBV6-4	many	TRBJ1-2	CASSDAPGGDYTF	TGTGCCAGCAGTGACGCACCCGGGGGGGACTACACCTTC
NA	TRBV3-1	few	TRBJ2-4	CASSFTGTLNIQYF	TGTGCCAGCAGCTTCACCGGGACTTTAAACATTCAGTACTTC
NA	TRBV6-5	few	TRBJ2-2	CASSYRQMNTGELFF	TGTGCCAGCAGTTACCGGCAAATGAACACCGGGGAGCTGTTTTTT
TRBD1	TRBV2	few	TRBJ2-2	CASSSRTGGTGELFF	TGTGCCAGCAGCAGTAGGACAGGGGGGACCGGGGAGCTGTTTTTT
NA	TRBV18	many	TRBJ1-1	CASSPPTRNTEAFF	TGTGCCAGCTCACCACCAACCAGGAACACTGAAGCTTTCTTT
NA	TRBV4-1	many	TRBJ2-3	CASSQDPGQRRRQYF	TGCGCCAGCAGCCAAGATCCGGGACAAAGACGGCGCCAGTATTTT
NA	TRBV6-5	NA	TRBJ1-1	CASSYYSRTEAFF	TGTGCCAGCAGTTACTACTCTCGAACTGAAGCTTTCTTT
NA	TRBV25-1	NA	TRBJ1-2	CASSEGGLTAGYTF	TGTGCCAGCAGTGAGGGCGGCCTTACTGCGGGCTACACCTTC
NA	TRBV20-1	NA	TRBJ1-2	CSANLQGFYTF	TGCAGTGCCAACTTACAGGGTTTCTACACCTTC
NA	TRBV24-1	many	TRBJ1-1	CATRGDQHNTEAFF	TGTGCCACCAGGGGGGACCAGCACAACACTGAAGCTTTCTTT
NA	TRBV19	few	TRBJ1-6	CASTGDYSPLHF	TGTGCCAGTACGGGTGACTATTCACCCCTCCACTTT
NA	TRBV29-1	medium-sized	TRBJ1-5	CSVRDNSNQPQHF	TGCAGCGTCAGGGATAATAGCAATCAGCCCCAGCATTTT
NA	TRBV19	many	TRBJ2-2	CASGFRGRTNTGELFF	TGTGCCAGTGGTTTTAGGGGTAGGACGAACACCGGGGAGCTGTTTTTT
NA	TRBV10-3	NA	TRBJ2-5	CAISTVQETQYF	TGTGCCATCAGTACCGTCCAAGAGACCCAGTACTTC
NA	TRBV5-1	few	TRBJ2-1	CASTPPGALEQFF	TGCGCCAGCACCCCCCCGGGGGCCCTTGAGCAGTTCTTC
TRBD1	TRBV6-1	few	TRBJ2-2	CATLPRTGADTGELFF	TGTGCCACCCTACCCAGGACAGGGGCGGACACCGGGGAGCTGTTTTTT
NA	TRBV4-2	NA	TRBJ1-2	CASSQDSRGEGGYTF	TGTGCCAGCAGCCAAGATTCAAGAGGGGAGGGTGGCTACACCTTC
NA	TRBV4-2	NA	TRBJ2-3	CASSQSAVTDTQYF	TGTGCCAGCAGCCAGTCAGCTGTGACAGATACGCAGTATTTT
TRBD1	TRBV6-1	NA	TRBJ2-7	CASSPTGTYEQYF	TGTGCCAGCAGTCCGACAGGGACCTACGAGCAGTACTTC
NA	TRBV6-1	few	TRBJ1-5	CASTPLGGNQPQHF	TGTGCCAGCACCCCGTTGGGGGGCAATCAGCCCCAGCATTTT
NA	TRBV6-2/TRBV6-3	many	TRBJ2-5	CASSSPTEFQETQYF	TGTGCCAGCAGTTCCCCGACGGAGTTCCAAGAGACCCAGTACTTC
TRBD2	TRBV6-1	few	TRBJ2-1	CASTLGTSSYNEQFF	TGTGCCAGCACCTTAGGGACTAGCTCCTACAATGAGCAGTTCTTC